The clone carrying this T cell receptor beta chain was seen at least ten times. This record comes from a study of T-cell memory formation after mild COVID-19. The length of the CDR3 is 13 residues. V was clipped by 6 bases and J by 5 bases, with 16 bases between them. CDR1 and CDR2 (germline): DFQATT, SNEGSKA (reference sequence). MiXCR, applied by TCRdb to the 5' RACE reads, yields one record per CDR3 protein. This sample has approximately 28,000 distinct CDR3 sequences, with around 12% found just once. The TCR was taken from an adult woman who had mild COVID-19 (a few samples of this study predate the infection). Cell type and time point are not known. The sample taken for sequencing was PBMCs or a T cell subset sorted from them (not recorded which). This chain links TRBV20-1 with TRBJ1-1, with D possibly being TRBD1 (6 bases). The CDR3 DNA sequence: TGCAGTGCCAGCCGAGGGGGTGGGACTGAAGCTTTCTTT. Translation: CSASRGGGTEAFF.